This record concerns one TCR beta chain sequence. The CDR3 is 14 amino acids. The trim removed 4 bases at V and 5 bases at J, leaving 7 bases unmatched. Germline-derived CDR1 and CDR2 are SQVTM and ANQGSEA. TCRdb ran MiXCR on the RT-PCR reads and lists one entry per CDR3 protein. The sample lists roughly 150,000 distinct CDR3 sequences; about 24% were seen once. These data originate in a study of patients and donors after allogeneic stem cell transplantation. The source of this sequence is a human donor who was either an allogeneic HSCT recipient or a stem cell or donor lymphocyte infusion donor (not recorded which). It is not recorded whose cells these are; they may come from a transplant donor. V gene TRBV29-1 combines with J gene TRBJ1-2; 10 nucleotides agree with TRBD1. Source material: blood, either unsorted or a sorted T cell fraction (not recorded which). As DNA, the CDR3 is TGCAGCGTTGTTCCGGGACAGGGGTCTTATGGCTACACCTTC. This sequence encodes CSVVPGQGSYGYTF.